The next 7 T cell receptor beta chains were all read from a single sample in a study of T cells in Graves' hyperthyroidism and ophthalmopathy. TCR beta CDR3 regions were amplified from RNA. With the HTBI primer set, the TCR CDR3 went through a first round of RT-PCR. TCRdb used MiXCR to reprocess the multiplex PCR reads, holding one entry per CDR3 protein. The sample has approximately 710,000 distinct CDR3 sequences, 17% seen once. The specimen sequenced was blood. The receptor set was obtained from a man aged 50 or older with Graves' hyperthyroidism.

The V call is TRBV28, the J call TRBJ2-1; D is perhaps TRBD1 or TRBD2 (5 bases each). The CDR3 spans 17 residues. Germline V gene sequence: CDR1 MDHEN, CDR2 SYDVKM. Trimming stripped 6 bases from V and 8 bases from J, with 26 bases between. The CDR3 reads CASSGEMYGGDFYEQFF. CDR3 bases: TGTGCCAGCAGCGGAGAGATGTATGGGGGAGATTTCTATGAGCAGTTCTTC.

This clonotype was picked up a small number of times. The chain recombines TRBV6-5 with TRBJ2-1; TRBD2 aligns across 11 bases. The germline CDR1 and CDR2 sequences are MNHEY and SVGAGI. The CDR3 is made up of 16 amino acids. The V and J ends lost 1 base and 4 bases, in that order; junction bases with no gene match: 3. CDR3 in amino acids: CASSYFASGGYNEQFF. The CDR3 bases are TGTGCCAGCAGTTACTTCGCTAGCGGGGGGTACAATGAGCAGTTCTTC.

The V call is TRBV12-5, the J call TRBJ1-2, with D uncertain. The germline CDR1 and CDR2 sequences are LGHNT and FRNRAP. This CDR3 contains 13 residues. The V end lost 6 bases, the J end lost 3 bases, and 11 bases lay between the germline ends. The CDR3 spells CASGPKLDYGYTF. As DNA, the CDR3 is TGTGCTAGTGGACCCAAACTTGACTATGGCTACACCTTC.

CDR3 nucleotide sequence: TGCGCCAGCAGCGGGGGGGGTGCGGAATACACTGAAGCTTTCTTT. Translated, it gives CASSGGGAEYTEAFF. The chain carries TRBV5-1 and TRBJ1-1; possible D gene TRBD1, 5 bases. Germline V gives CDR1 SGHRS, CDR2 YFSETQ. Trimming took off 4 bases at V and 3 bases at J, with 16 bases between the two ends. This CDR3 is built from 15 residues.

This clonotype showed up many times. The J gene is TRBJ2-1, the V gene TRBV3-1, with no clear D. Trimming cost V 1 base and J 0 bases, with 4 bases left between them. Germline CDR1 LGHDT, CDR2 YNNKEL (reference sequence). This CDR3 has 14 amino acids. The CDR3: CASSQGTSYNEQFF. Written as DNA, the CDR3 is TGTGCCAGCAGCCAAGGGACCTCCTACAATGAGCAGTTCTTC.

Only a few counts were recorded for this clonotype. The gene calls are TRBV28 and TRBJ2-1; no clear D. The CDR3 length is 13 residues. Germline-derived CDR1 and CDR2 are MDHEN and SYDVKM. V shed 8 bases and J shed 8 bases, with 16 bases lying between them. The CDR3 DNA reads as TGTGCCAGCCACGCCGAATCCCCCGATGAGCAGTTCTTC. It translates to CASHAESPDEQFF.

The table lists this clonotype with many counts. The V and J genes are TRBV15 and TRBJ2-2; TRBD1 agrees at 10 bases. Trimming took 3 bases from V and 6 from J; bases not matched to a gene: 7. CDR3 length equals 16 residues. Germline V CDR1 and CDR2: LNHNV, YYDKDF (reference sequence). The CDR3 reads CATSSPGQGYSGELFF. The CDR3 region has the DNA TGTGCCACCAGCAGTCCGGGACAGGGGTATTCCGGGGAGCTGTTTTTT.